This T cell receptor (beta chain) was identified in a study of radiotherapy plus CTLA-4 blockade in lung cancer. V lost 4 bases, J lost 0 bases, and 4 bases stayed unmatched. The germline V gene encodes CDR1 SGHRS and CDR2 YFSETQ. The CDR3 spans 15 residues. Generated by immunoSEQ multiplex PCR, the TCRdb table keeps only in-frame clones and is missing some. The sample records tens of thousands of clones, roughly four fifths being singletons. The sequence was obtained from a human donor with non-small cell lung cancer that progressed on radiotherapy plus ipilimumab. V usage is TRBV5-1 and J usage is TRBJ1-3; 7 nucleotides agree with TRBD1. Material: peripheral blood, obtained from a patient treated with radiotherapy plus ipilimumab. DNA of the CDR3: TGCGCCAGCAGCCCGGGACAGTTCTCTGGAAACACCATATATTTT. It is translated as CASSPGQFSGNTIYF.